These 7 T cell receptor beta chains were sequenced from one sample in a study of T-cell memory formation after mild COVID-19. TCRdb redid the calling of the 5' RACE reads with MiXCR, one entry per CDR3 protein. The data show 400,000 to 500,000 distinct CDR3 sequences, about 20% seen once. The sequenced material came from PBMCs or a T cell subset sorted from them (not recorded which). The receptor source for this set is an adult woman who had mild COVID-19 (a few samples of this study predate the infection). Cell type and time point are not known.

The CDR3 nucleotides are TGTGCCAGCTCACCTTCCAGGGATTATGGCTACACCTTC. Amino acids: CASSPSRDYGYTF. The chain uses TRBV18 and TRBJ1-2, with D possibly being TRBD1 (5 bases). The CDR3 length is 13 residues. V lost 3 bases, J lost 5 bases, and 10 bases lay in between. CDR1 and CDR2 from the germline V gene are KGHSH and LQKENI.

This clonotype has a single count. In DNA, the CDR3 is TGTGCCAGCTCCCTTCAGGAGTTGGGCTACACCTTC. Amino acid sequence: CASSLQELGYTF. The J gene is TRBJ1-2, the V gene TRBV7-9; the D is unclear. In germline, CDR1 is SEHNR, CDR2 FQNEAQ (reference sequence). This CDR3 is 12 amino acids long. V dropped 8 bases and J dropped 8 bases, with 15 bases sitting between them.

This clonotype was counted many times. This rearrangement joins TRBV29-1 to TRBJ1-2; D not certain. The germline V and J ends were trimmed by 3 bases and 6 bases, with 11 bases remaining between them. The germline V gene has CDR1 SQVTM and CDR2 ANQGSEA. The CDR3 totals 12 residues. The CDR3 coding sequence is TGCAGCGTTGATGGGGTAGAGGATGGCTACACCTTC. It codes for CSVDGVEDGYTF.

This clonotype was observed a handful of times. CDR3 DNA: TGTGCCAGCAGCTTAGATCAACCCCCGTTGGGAGAAGCTTTCTTT. It specifies CASSLDQPPLGEAFF. The V and J genes are TRBV11-2 and TRBJ1-1; D is uncertain. V lost 0 bases and J 8 bases, leaving 16 bases between the germline ends. CDR1 is SGHAT, CDR2 FQNNGV, per germline. The CDR3 is 15 amino acids.

This sequence joins TRBV10-3 and TRBJ1-5; 9 nucleotides align to TRBD1. The germline V gene encodes CDR1 ENHRY and CDR2 SYGVKD. The junction had 2 bases not matched to a gene; V was cut back by 4 bases and J by 4 bases. The CDR3 sequence is 14 residues long. The CDR3 loop is CAISAGQGNQPQHF. CDR3 bases: TGTGCCATCAGTGCGGGACAGGGAAATCAGCCCCAGCATTTT.

The genes are TRBV9 and TRBJ1-2; 9 bases fit TRBD1. This CDR3 is 14 amino acids long. Germline V lookup: CDR1 SGDLS, CDR2 YYNGEE. V was clipped by 3 bases and J by 4 bases; unmatched bases: 4. The CDR3 coding sequence is TGTGCCAGCAGCGCGGGACAGGGCAGCTATGGCTACACCTTC. It encodes CASSAGQGSYGYTF.

This chain uses TRBV6-5 with TRBJ2-7, with D perhaps TRBD2 (5 bases). The CDR3 has 14 residues. Deletions cut 5 bases from V and 4 bases from J, with 15 bases between. Germline assignment: CDR1 MNHEY and CDR2 SVGAGI. The CDR3 here is CASSTGILPYEQYF. Written as DNA, the CDR3 is TGTGCCAGCAGTACCGGGATCCTGCCTTACGAGCAGTACTTC.